Listed here are 5 T cell receptor beta chains from one sample, sequenced in a study of blood T cells in healthy people across ages. Using a J-beta primer mix together with a sample-barcoded 5' primer, a second PCR was run for roughly 7 to 12 cycles. TCRdb called the 5' RACE reads again in MiXCR, with one record for every CDR3 protein. The data hold 650,000 to 900,000 distinct CDR3 sequences, with 62% observed a single time. Sequencing input: blood. The receptors shown here come from a man younger than 40 in good health.

The table lists this clonotype with many counts. The V call is TRBV7-9, the J call TRBJ2-1; 9 positions agree with TRBD1. Germline CDR1 is SEHNR and CDR2 is FQNEAQ (reference sequence). The V and J ends lost 1 base and 3 bases, in that order; junction bases with no gene match: 7. The CDR3 has 17 residues. The CDR3 nucleotides read TGTGCCAGCAGCTTAGTGGGGGACAGGGATCACTACAATGAGCAGTTCTTC. Its translation: CASSLVGDRDHYNEQFF.

This chain links TRBV20-1 with TRBJ1-1, with a possible D match to TRBD1 (5 bases). Deletions cut 6 bases from V and 1 base from J, with 12 bases between. The CDR3 totals 13 residues. Germline V gene data show CDR1 as DFQATT and CDR2 as SNEGSKA (reference sequence). The DNA for the CDR3 is TGCAGTGCGAGCCAGGGAGGGAACACTGAAGCTTTCTTT. Its translation is CSASQGGNTEAFF.

The chain employs TRBV6-1 and TRBJ2-3, with 8 bases fitting TRBD1. The ends lost 2 bases at V and 1 base at J; junction bases unmatched: 2. This CDR3 region has 15 residues. Germline CDR1 is MNHNS and CDR2 is SASEGT. The CDR3 DNA reads as TGTGCCAGCAGTGAATGGGGACAGGGCACAGATACGCAGTATTTT. This encodes CASSEWGQGTDTQYF.

The chain uses TRBV6-4 and TRBJ2-1; 7 bases match TRBD2. Germline lookup yields CDR1 MRHNA and CDR2 SNTAGT. The CDR3 consists of 12 residues. V was pared by 2 bases and J by 15 bases, with 7 bases of the junction left unmatched. CDR3 region: CASSDEGLVLFF. The CDR3 DNA sequence: TGTGCCAGCAGTGACGAAGGACTAGTGTTGTTCTTC.

The genes are TRBV14 and TRBJ1-4; no reliable D call. This CDR3 has 14 residues. The V and J ends lost 5 bases and 1 base respectively, with 8 bases between them. Germline CDR1 SGHDN, CDR2 FVKESK. CDR3 sequence reads: CASSETRTNEKLFF. CDR3 coding DNA: TGTGCCAGCAGCGAGACTAGAACTAATGAAAAACTGTTTTTT.